Listed below are T cell receptor beta chains from one sample, sequenced in a study of PD-1 blockade in classical Hodgkin lymphoma. Generated by immunoSEQ multiplex PCR, the TCRdb table keeps only in-frame clones and is missing some. In the table there are 70,000 or so clones, more than 85% of which are singletons. The sequencing used peripheral blood mononuclear cells (PBMCs), collected at baseline. All receptors derive from a human donor with classical Hodgkin lymphoma. The conserved cysteine and the conserved F or W are not part of the CDR3 here.

j_call v_call cdr3_aa
TRBJ2-3 TRBV4-3 ASSQASGGTDTQY
TRBJ2-7 TRBV27 ASSQPGQVYEQY
TRBJ1-2 TRBV13 ASSGPGWGHYGYT
TRBJ1-1 TRBV7-2 ASSFRQGASTEAF
TRBJ1-1 TRBV27 ASSLSSGGDTEAF
TRBJ2-2 TRBV29-1 SARPGGGTGELF
TRBJ2-3 TRBV18 ASSPPAGPTDTQY
TRBJ2-7 TRBV5-4 ASSPGQGSEQY
TRBJ2-2 TRBV6-6 AARPGQNTGELF
TRBJ1-1 TRBV4-1 ASSQQQGRGNTEAF
TRBJ2-7 TRBV14 ASSRTGTPYEQY
TRBJ2-7 TRBV6-1 ASKFWGTSYEQY
TRBJ1-1 TRBV11-1 ASSSDSRRNTEAF
TRBJ2-3 TRBV29-1 STFTDTQY
TRBJ1-2 TRBV7-9 ASSLEVGPNYGYT
TRBJ2-3 TRBV29-1 SVGELGPWSQY